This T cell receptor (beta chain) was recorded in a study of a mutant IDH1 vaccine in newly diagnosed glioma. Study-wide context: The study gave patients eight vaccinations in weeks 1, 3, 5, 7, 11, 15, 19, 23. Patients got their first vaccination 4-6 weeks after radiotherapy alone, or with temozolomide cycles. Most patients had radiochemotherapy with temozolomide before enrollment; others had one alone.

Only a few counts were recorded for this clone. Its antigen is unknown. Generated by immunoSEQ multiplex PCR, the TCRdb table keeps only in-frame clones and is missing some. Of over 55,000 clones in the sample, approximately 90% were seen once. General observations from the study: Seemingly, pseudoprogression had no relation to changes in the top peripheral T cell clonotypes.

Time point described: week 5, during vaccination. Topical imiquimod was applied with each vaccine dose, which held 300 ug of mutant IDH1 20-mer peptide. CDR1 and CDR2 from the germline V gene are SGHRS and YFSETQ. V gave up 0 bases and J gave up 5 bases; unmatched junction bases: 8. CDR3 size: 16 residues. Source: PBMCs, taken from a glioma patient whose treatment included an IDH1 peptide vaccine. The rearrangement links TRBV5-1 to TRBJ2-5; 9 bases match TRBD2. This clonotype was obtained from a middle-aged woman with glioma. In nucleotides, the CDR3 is TGCGCCAGCAGCTTGGCTGGCGGGGGGGCCTTGGAGACCCAGTACTTC. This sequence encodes CASSLAGGGALETQYF.